The TCR beta chain under discussion was sequenced for a study of blood T cell repertoires in COVID-19. Study-level background: Whether acute or convalescent, the COVID-19 samples came from the United States, Italy and Spain.

As originally analysed: Amplifying reference gene primers gave estimates of nucleated cell counts. Sequenced by immunoSEQ multiplex PCR; TCRdb stores in-frame clones only, minus some. The D gene and trimming were derived from the DNA, and the V and J assignments and clone size from that table. The repertoire holds approximately 300,000 clones, with about 82% as singletons. The J segment lost 0 bases and the V segment lost 1 base, leaving 9 bases of the junction unmatched. Germline V gives CDR1 SGHRS, CDR2 YFSETQ. This CDR3 is built from 19 residues. Specimen: peripheral blood. The chain couples TRBV5-1 to TRBJ2-1; 11 bases line up with TRBD2. The TCR sequence derives from a woman in her forties or fifties with active or convalescent COVID-19. CDR3 nucleotide sequence: TGCGCCAGCAGCTTGAGGTCTAGCGGGAGGCCGAGCTCCTACAATGAGCAGTTCTTC. Translation gives CASSLRSSGRPSSYNEQFF.